Listed here is a single T cell receptor beta chain. Its target antigen remains unknown. No much larger clonotype is one base removed from it; base qualities were not supplied. The sample belongs to a study of shared clonotypes between healthy human individuals (dated by TCRdb to the early 2020s). Looking at the study overall: The cohort comprised a couple of women and three men aged 18 to 49 years. For each donor, CD4 naive and CD4 memory were each run on three plates, CD8 naive on two plates, and CD8 memory on one plate. The study deeply sequenced blood TCR repertoires of five healthy adults to estimate repertoire size and the extent of clonotype sharing between individuals. To increase sequencing depth and limit assay-specific biases, different laboratories used diverse techniques to prepare libraries and sequence TCR repertoires. Leukapheresis yielded between about 0.94 and 9.5 billion PBMCs per donor. The paper as a whole reports these results and caveats: Higher generation probabilities were observed for clonotypes shared by all four sorted-subset donors than for non-shared clonotypes. When four donors were compared, the shared fraction of clonotypes was around 4.6% for naive CD4, around 3.5% for naive CD8, 2.3% for memory CD4, and less than 0.5% for memory CD8. Pairwise subsampling led to the expectation that sequencing depth would affect the degree of clonotype sharing among donors. The small number of donors limited the genetic and exposure-history diversity represented. Larger estimated clonotype richness was generally found for naive subsets than for memory subsets. Sampling was restricted to blood, and TCR repertoires in tissues likely differ from the TCR repertoires found in blood. Rarefaction of sorted-subset datasets indicated incomplete sequencing despite the large sequencing depth.

From the cysteine up to the phenylalanine, the CDR3 has a length of 13 residues. Only the CDR3 region is kept as DNA, spanning 39 bases read in frame from base 1. Trimming takes 3 bases from V and 2 bases from J, and the germline ends sit 8 bases apart. According to the germline V gene, CDR1 reads KGHSH and CDR2 reads LQKENI. Using the deep immunoSEQ assay, multiplex PCR amplified TCR CDR3 regions from genomic DNA. Extracted genomic DNA from each cell subset was distributed evenly across all wells of several immunoSEQ 96-well plates, and each plate was treated as a replicate. For sorted subsets, each replicate PCR was loaded with approximately 200 ng genomic DNA, equivalent to 25,000 to 35,000 T cell genomes. Purified libraries were quantified with a Qubit 3.0 fluorometer, sized on a Bioanalyzer 2100, and re-quantified with the KAPA Library Quantification kit. Each immunoSEQ 96-well plate was sequenced on its own single-read 150-cycle Illumina NextSeq 550 flow cell. Processing in the source paper ran as follows. Because only junctional sequences without quality scores were contained in the immunoSEQ output, filtering matching that applied to full-length reads could not be performed. To assign V/J genes and CDR3, sequences were annotated using PyIR, a Python wrapper for IgBLAST v1.9, with IMGT germline references. Any read was removed if the V/J assignment was weak (E-value above 1e-6), the CDR3 was missing, or the read contained stop codons, out-of-frame junctions, or ambiguous translated residues. V3J clonotypes were defined as sequences sharing the same inferred V gene, J gene, and CDR3 amino acid sequence. Percentage overlap between repertoires was computed as shared unique clonotypes divided by the size of the smaller repertoire. Richness of each repertoire was evaluated using RTK rarefaction, the Chao1 estimator, and Recon v2.1 estimates of unobserved clonotypes. Generation probabilities for all TCRbeta clonotypes obtained by the gDNA method from a handful of donors were computed using OLGA. TCRdb took over this immuneACCESS table, retaining in-frame rearrangements with V and J assigned. Such tables are incomplete; in checked studies, under half of the missing clones stem from an unresolved V gene, and the remainder is unexplained. Clonal size and the V and J genes are those of that table, whereas D and trimming came from the DNA. This sample is represented by 2 million to 2.5 million clones; roughly 93% of them were singletons. Roughly 0.36% of the sample goes to the ten largest clones.

The donors were healthy, HIV-negative adults who had no recently reported acute infections or vaccinations. Every donor was a Caucasian adult living in Nashville, Tennessee, USA. CD4+ T cells were enriched through magnetic negative selection, after which naive cells were positively selected on CD45RA and the remaining negative fraction served as the memory subset. Blood was obtained by leukapheresis, after which PBMCs were separated by Ficoll-Histopaque density gradient centrifugation and cryopreserved in liquid nitrogen vapor phase. Analytical flow cytometry was used to check the purity and quantity of every magnetically sorted T cell population. Genomic DNA was isolated from each sorted fraction and quantified by UV absorbance on a Nanodrop 2000c.

The chain couples TRBV18 to TRBJ2-7; a tentative D call is TRBD1 (6 bases match). This TCR derives from a man between 18 and 35 years old in good health. Some clones in this sample may be carry-over from other donors' samples. The sequencing sample was made of naive CD4+ T cells from PBMCs. This specimen's cell subset or site label, interpreted: CD45RA+ positively selected. The CDR3 reads as follows: CASSPDSTYEQYF. The nucleotide sequence is given as TGTGCCAGCTCACCGGACAGCACCTACGAGCAGTACTTC. With the rest looked up from the reference TRBV18 and TRBJ2-7 genes rather than sequenced, the full variable domain is NAGVMQNPRHLVRRRGQEARLRCSPMKGHSHVYWYRQLPEEGLKFMVYLQKENIIDESGMPKERFSAEFPKEGPSILRIQQVVRGDSAAYFCASSPDSTYEQYFGPGTRLTVT.